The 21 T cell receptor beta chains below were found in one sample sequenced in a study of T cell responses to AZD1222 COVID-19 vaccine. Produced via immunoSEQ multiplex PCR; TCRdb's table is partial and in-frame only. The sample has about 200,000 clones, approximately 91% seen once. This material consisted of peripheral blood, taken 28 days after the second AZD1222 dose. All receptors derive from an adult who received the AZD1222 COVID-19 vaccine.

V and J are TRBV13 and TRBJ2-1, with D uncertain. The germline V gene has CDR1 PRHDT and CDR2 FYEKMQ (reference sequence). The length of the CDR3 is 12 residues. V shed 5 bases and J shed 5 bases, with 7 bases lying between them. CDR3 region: CASSRYHNEQFF. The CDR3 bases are TGTGCCAGCAGCCGATATCACAATGAGCAGTTCTTC.

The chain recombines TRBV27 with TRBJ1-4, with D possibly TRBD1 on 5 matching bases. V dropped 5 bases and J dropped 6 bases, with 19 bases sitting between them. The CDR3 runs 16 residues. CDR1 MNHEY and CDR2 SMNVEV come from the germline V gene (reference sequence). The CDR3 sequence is CASSPGPSGRDEKLFF. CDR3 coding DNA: TGTGCCAGCAGTCCCGGACCATCGGGGCGGGATGAAAAACTGTTTTTT.

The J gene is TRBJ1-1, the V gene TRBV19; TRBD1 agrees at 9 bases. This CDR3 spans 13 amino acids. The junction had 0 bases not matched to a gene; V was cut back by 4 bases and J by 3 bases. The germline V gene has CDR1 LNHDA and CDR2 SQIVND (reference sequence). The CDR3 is CASSRDRDTEAFF. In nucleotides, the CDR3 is TGTGCCAGTAGTAGGGACAGGGACACTGAAGCTTTCTTT.

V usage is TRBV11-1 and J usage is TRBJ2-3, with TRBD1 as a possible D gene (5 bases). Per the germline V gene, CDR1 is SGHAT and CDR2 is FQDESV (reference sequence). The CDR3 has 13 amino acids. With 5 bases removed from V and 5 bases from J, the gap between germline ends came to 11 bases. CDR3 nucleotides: TGTGCCAGCAGCCTAGTAAGGGGAGATACGCAGTATTTT. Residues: CASSLVRGDTQYF.

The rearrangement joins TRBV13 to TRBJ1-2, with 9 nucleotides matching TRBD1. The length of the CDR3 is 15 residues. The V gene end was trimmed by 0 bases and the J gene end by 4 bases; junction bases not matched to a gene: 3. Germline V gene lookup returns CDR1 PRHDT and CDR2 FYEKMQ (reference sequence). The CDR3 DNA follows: TGTGCCAGCAGCTTAGGGGGACAGGGAGGCTATGGCTACACCTTC. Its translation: CASSLGGQGGYGYTF.

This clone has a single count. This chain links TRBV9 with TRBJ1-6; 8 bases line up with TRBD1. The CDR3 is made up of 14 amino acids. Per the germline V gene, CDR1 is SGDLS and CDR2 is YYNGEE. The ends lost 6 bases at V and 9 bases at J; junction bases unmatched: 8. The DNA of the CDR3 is TGTGCCAGCACCCGGGGACAGGCCCTTTCACCCCTCCACTTT. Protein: CASTRGQALSPLHF. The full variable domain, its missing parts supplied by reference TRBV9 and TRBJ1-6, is DSGVTQTPKHLITATGQRVTLRCSPRSGDLSVYWYQQSLDQGLQFLIQYYNGEERAKGNILERFSAQQFPDLHSELNLSSLELGDSALYFCASTRGQALSPLHFGNGTRLTVT.

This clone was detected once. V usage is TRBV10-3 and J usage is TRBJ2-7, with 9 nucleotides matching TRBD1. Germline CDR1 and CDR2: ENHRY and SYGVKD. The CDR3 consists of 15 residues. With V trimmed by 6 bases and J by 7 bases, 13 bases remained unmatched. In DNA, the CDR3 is TGTGCCATCAGCGCCGGGACAGGGCTTGCGGGAGAGCAGTACTTC. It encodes CAISAGTGLAGEQYF.

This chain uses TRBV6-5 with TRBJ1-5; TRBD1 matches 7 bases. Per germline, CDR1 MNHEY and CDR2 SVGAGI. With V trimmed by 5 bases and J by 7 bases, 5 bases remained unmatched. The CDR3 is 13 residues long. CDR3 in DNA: TGTGCCAGCAGTATGACAGGGACGCAGCCCCAGCATTTT. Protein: CASSMTGTQPQHF.

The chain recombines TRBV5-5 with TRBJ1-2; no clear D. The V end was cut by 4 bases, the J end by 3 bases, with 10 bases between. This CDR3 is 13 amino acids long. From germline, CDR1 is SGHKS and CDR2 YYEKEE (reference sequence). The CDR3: CASSLPDDYGYTF. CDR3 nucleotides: TGTGCCAGCAGCCTGCCCGATGACTATGGCTACACCTTC. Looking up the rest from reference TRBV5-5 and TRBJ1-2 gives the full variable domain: DAGVTQSPTHLIKTRGQQVTLRCSPISGHKSVSWYQQVLGQGPQFIFQYYEKEERGRGNFPDRFSARQFPNYSSELNVNALLLGDSALYLCASSLPDDYGYTFGSGTRLTVV.

CDR3 in amino acids: CAISEVRDGDYGYTF. In DNA, the CDR3 is TGTGCCATCAGTGAGGTGCGGGACGGCGACTATGGCTACACCTTC. The J gene is TRBJ1-2, the V gene TRBV10-3; tentative D call: TRBD1 (5 bases). There are 15 residues in the CDR3. From germline, CDR1 is ENHRY and CDR2 SYGVKD. V lost 2 bases, J lost 3 bases, and 13 bases lay in between.

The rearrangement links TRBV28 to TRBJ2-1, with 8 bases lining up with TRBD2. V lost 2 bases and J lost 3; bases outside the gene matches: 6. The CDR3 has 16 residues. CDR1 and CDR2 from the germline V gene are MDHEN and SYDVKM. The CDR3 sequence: CASSLLSGSVYNEQFF. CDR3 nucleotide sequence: TGTGCCAGCAGTTTACTGAGCGGGAGTGTCTACAATGAGCAGTTCTTC.

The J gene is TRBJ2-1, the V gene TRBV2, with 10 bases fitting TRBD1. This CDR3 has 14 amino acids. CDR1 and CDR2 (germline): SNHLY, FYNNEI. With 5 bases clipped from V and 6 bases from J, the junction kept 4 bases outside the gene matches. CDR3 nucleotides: TGTGCCAGCAGTCGACAGGGGGCCTCCAATGAGCAGTTCTTC. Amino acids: CASSRQGASNEQFF.

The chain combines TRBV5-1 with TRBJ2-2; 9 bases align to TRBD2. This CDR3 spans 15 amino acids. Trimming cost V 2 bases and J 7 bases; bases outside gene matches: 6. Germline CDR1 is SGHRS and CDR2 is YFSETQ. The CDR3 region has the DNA TGCGCCAGCAGCTTCTTAGCGGGAGTGGGCGGGGAGCTGTTTTTT. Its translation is CASSFLAGVGGELFF.

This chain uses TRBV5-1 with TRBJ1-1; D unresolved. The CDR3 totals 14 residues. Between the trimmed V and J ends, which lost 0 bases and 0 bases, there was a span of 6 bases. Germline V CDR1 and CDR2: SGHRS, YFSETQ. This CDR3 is CASSLDGLNTEAFF. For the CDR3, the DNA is TGCGCCAGCAGCTTGGACGGACTGAACACTGAAGCTTTCTTT.

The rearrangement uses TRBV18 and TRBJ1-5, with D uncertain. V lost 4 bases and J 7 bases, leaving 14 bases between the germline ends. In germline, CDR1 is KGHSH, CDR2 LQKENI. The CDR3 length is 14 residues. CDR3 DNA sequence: TGTGCCAGCTCACTTGAAGAGGGCCGACAGCCCCAGCATTTT. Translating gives CASSLEEGRQPQHF.

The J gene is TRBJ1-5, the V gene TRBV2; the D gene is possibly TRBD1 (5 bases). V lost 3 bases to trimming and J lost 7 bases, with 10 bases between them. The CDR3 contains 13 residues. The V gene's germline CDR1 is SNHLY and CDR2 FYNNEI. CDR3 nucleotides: TGTGCCAGCAGTGACAGGGAGGTCCAGCCCCAGCATTTT. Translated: CASSDREVQPQHF.

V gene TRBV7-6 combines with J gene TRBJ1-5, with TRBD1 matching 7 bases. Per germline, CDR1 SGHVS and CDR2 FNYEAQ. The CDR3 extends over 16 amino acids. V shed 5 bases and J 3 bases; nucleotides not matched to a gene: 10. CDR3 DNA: TGTGCCAGCAGCATTGGATCCGGGACAGCCAATCAGCCCCAGCATTTT. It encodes CASSIGSGTANQPQHF. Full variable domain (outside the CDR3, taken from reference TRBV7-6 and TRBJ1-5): GAGVSQSPRYKVTKRGQDVALRCDPISGHVSLYWYRQALGQGPEFLTYFNYEAQQDKSGLPNDRFSAERPEGSISTLTIQRTEQRDSAMYRCASSIGSGTANQPQHFGDGTRLSIL.

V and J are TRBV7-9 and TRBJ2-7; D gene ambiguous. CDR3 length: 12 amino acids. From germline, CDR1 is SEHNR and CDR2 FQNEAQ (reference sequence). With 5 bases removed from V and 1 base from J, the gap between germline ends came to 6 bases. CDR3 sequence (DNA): TGTGCCAGCAGCCGGCGATCCTACGAGCAGTACTTC. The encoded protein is CASSRRSYEQYF.

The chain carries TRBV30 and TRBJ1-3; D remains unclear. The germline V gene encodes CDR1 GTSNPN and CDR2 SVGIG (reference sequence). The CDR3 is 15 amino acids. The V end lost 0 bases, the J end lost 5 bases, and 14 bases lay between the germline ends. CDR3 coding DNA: TGTGCCTGGAGTGTATCTGGGATAATGAGAAACACCATATATTTT. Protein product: CAWSVSGIMRNTIYF.

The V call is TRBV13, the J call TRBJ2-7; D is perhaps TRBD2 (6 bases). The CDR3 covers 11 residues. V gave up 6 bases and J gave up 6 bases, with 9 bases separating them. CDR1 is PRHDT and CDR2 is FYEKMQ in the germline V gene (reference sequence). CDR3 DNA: TGTGCCAGCAGTCTCGGGGGCGAGCAGTACTTC. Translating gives CASSLGGEQYF.

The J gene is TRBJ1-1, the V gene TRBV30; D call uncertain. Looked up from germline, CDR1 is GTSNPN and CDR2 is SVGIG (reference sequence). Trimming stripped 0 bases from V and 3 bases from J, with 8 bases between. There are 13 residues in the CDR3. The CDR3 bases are TGTGCCTGGAGTGTAGGCGTCCACACTGAAGCTTTCTTT. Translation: CAWSVGVHTEAFF.